A selection of T cell receptor beta chains follows, all from one sample in a study of OX40 agonist ivuxolimab in advanced cancers. Sequencing used immunoSEQ multiplex PCR; TCRdb keeps in-frame clones, though not all of them. Of 25,000 to 35,000 clones in the sample, around 88% are singletons; the top ten hold about 30%. The specimen comprised CD4+ or CD8+ T cells sorted from blood, sampled in a trial of the OX40 agonist ivuxolimab. Receptors were obtained from an adult with an advanced solid tumor such as melanoma, head and neck, liver or kidney cancer. The CDR3 runs from the conserved cysteine through the conserved F or W. The D gene is left open where the match is weak. Size values are once, few and many counts, or a class for expanded clones, and some rows have none.

J gene,D gene,V gene,clone size,CDR3 protein,CDR3 DNA
TRBJ2-1,NA,TRBV4-2,NA,CASSQDRGIPYNEQFF,TGTGCCAGCAGCCAAGATAGGGGCATACCATACAATGAGCAGTTCTTC
TRBJ2-1,NA,TRBV14,NA,CASSLLRNEQFF,TGTGCCAGCAGCCTTTTAAGGAATGAGCAGTTCTTC
TRBJ1-3,NA,TRBV27,few,CASTLGNSGNTIYF,TGTGCCAGCACTTTGGGCAACTCTGGAAACACCATATATTTT
TRBJ2-5,NA,TRBV9,NA,CASSGDRSQETQYF,TGTGCCAGCAGCGGCGACAGAAGCCAAGAGACCCAGTACTTC
TRBJ1-3,NA,TRBV7-2,NA,CASPGIGNTIYF,TGTGCCAGCCCAGGGATTGGAAACACCATATATTTT
TRBJ2-7,TRBD2,TRBV4-1,medium-sized,CASSQDPRGGSDEQYF,TGCGCCAGCAGCCAAGATCCCCGGGGGGGGTCAGACGAGCAGTACTTC
TRBJ1-1,NA,TRBV30,NA,CAWSSGLGRTEAFF,TGTGCCTGGAGTTCAGGCCTCGGCAGGACTGAAGCTTTCTTT
TRBJ2-7,NA,TRBV2,NA,CASSALGETYEQYF,TGTGCCAGCAGTGCCTTGGGGGAAACCTACGAGCAGTACTTC
TRBJ2-2,TRBD2,TRBV28,NA,CASSLLADIWDTGELFF,TGTGCCAGCAGTTTACTAGCGGATATTTGGGACACCGGGGAGCTGTTTTTT
TRBJ2-1,NA,TRBV7-2,NA,CASSLAGGGNNEQFF,TGTGCCAGCAGCTTAGCAGGGGGTGGCAACAATGAGCAGTTCTTC
TRBJ1-1,TRBD1,TRBV5-4,NA,CASSSFRDRGTEAFF,TGTGCCAGCAGCTCGTTCCGGGACAGGGGAACTGAAGCTTTCTTT
TRBJ1-6,NA,TRBV7-6,NA,CASSLALGGYNSPLHF,TGTGCCAGCAGCTTAGCGCTAGGGGGCTATAATTCACCCCTCCACTTT
TRBJ1-5,NA,TRBV7-8,NA,CASSLGGGPYSNQPQHF,TGTGCCAGCAGCTTAGGAGGAGGGCCTTATAGCAATCAGCCCCAGCATTTT
TRBJ2-7,TRBD2,TRBV27,NA,CASRIGLAGNEQYF,TGTGCCAGCAGAATAGGGCTAGCGGGAAACGAGCAGTACTTC
TRBJ2-7,TRBD2,TRBV9,once,CASSPSGGAAYEQYF,TGTGCCAGCAGTCCTAGCGGGGGGGCCGCCTACGAGCAGTACTTC